These 9 T cell receptor beta chains were all obtained from the same sample, sequenced in a study of Tregs in tolerant kidney transplant recipients. TCRdb's copy holds only in-frame clones and misses some; the assay was immunoSEQ multiplex PCR. This table has about 78,000 clones, more than 85% appearing once. The sample here was Tregs from blood, taken before the transplant. The receptors originated from a human donor who received a combined kidney and bone marrow transplant.

The CDR3 sequence is CASSSTGRLNEQFF. The CDR3 DNA reads TGTGCCAGCAGTTCCACAGGAAGGCTCAATGAGCAGTTCTTC. The gene calls are TRBV28 and TRBJ2-1; the D gene is possibly TRBD1 (5 bases). Germline assignment: CDR1 MDHEN and CDR2 SYDVKM. The CDR3 spans 14 residues. Trimming took 4 bases from V and 6 from J, leaving 13 bases between them.

The chain combines TRBV4-3 with TRBJ2-6; maybe TRBD2 (6 bases). The germline CDR1 and CDR2 sequences are LGHNA and YSLEER. The CDR3 length is 17 residues. The V end was cut by 3 bases, the J end by 2 bases, with 14 bases between. CDR3 loop: CASSHDTRRAGANVLTF. CDR3 DNA: TGCGCCAGCAGCCATGATACTCGGAGGGCTGGGGCCAACGTCCTGACTTTC.

This chain connects TRBV7-9 to TRBJ2-5; 8 nucleotides match TRBD1. J gave up 3 bases and V 5 bases, and 20 bases lay outside the gene matches. This CDR3 spans 19 amino acids. CDR1 and CDR2 (germline): SEHNR, FQNEAQ (reference sequence). The chain's CDR3 is CASSASRSPDRGREETQYF. CDR3 coding DNA: TGTGCCAGCAGCGCTTCTCGATCGCCTGACAGGGGCCGGGAAGAGACCCAGTACTTC.

The chain is built from TRBV27 and TRBJ1-5, with 9 bases identical to TRBD1. Trimming removed 6 bases from V and 7 bases from J; junction bases left unmatched: 7. Germline V lookup: CDR1 MNHEY, CDR2 SMNVEV (reference sequence). The CDR3 extends over 14 amino acids. CDR3 amino acids: CASRGQGGEQPQHF. The CDR3 DNA reads as TGTGCCAGCAGGGGACAGGGCGGGGAGCAGCCCCAGCATTTT.

This clone was counted a single time. The chain couples TRBV6-1 to TRBJ1-2; no clear D. CDR1 is MNHNS, CDR2 SASEGT, per germline. V lost 1 base to trimming and J lost 4 bases, with 7 bases between them. The CDR3 runs to 13 residues. The CDR3 spells CASSEGGGYGYTF. The CDR3 DNA reads as TGTGCCAGCAGTGAAGGGGGAGGCTATGGCTACACCTTC.

J is TRBJ2-7 and V is TRBV6-5, with a weak D call TRBD2 (6 bases). The V end was cut by 5 bases, the J end by 6 bases, with 14 bases between. The germline V gene has CDR1 MNHEY and CDR2 SVGAGI. The CDR3 has 13 amino acids. CDR3 in DNA: TGTGCCAGCAGTGGCGGGAAATTCGGCGAGCAGTACTTC. This encodes CASSGGKFGEQYF.

The V call is TRBV6-5, the J call TRBJ2-7; TRBD2 might be the D (5 bases). The V and J ends lost 6 bases and 7 bases respectively, with 16 bases between them. The CDR3 is 13 amino acids. In germline, CDR1 is MNHEY, CDR2 SVGAGI. CDR3 nucleotides: TGTGCCAGCAGAGAGGGCCCTCCGAGAGAGCAGTACTTC. This sequence encodes CASREGPPREQYF.

The chain uses TRBV7-3 and TRBJ1-3, with D unresolved. V dropped 2 bases and J dropped 1 base, with 3 bases sitting between them. From germline, CDR1 is SGHTA and CDR2 FQGTGA. This CDR3 contains 13 residues. CDR3 DNA: TGTGCCAGCAGCTTAGGTTCTGGAAACACCATATATTTT. This translates into CASSLGSGNTIYF. The entire variable domain, with the rest obtained from reference TRBV7-3 and TRBJ1-3, is as follows: GAGVSQTPSNKVTEKGKYVELRCDPISGHTALYWYRQSLGQGPEFLIYFQGTGAADDSGLPNDRFFAVRPEGSVSTLKIQRTERGDSAVYLCASSLGSGNTIYFGEGSWLTVV.

The V call is TRBV15, the J call TRBJ2-1; tentative D call: TRBD2 (6 bases). The CDR3 extends over 21 amino acids. Trimming removed 0 bases from V and 1 base from J, with 25 bases in between. Germline V gene sequence: CDR1 LNHNV, CDR2 YYDKDF (reference sequence). The CDR3 reads CATSRDIRTNPLARSYNEQFF. In DNA, the CDR3 is TGTGCCACCAGCAGAGACATAAGGACCAATCCACTAGCACGGTCCTACAATGAGCAGTTCTTC.